What follows are 19 T cell receptor beta chains derived from one specimen sequenced in a study of vaccination effects on CD4 cells after COVID-19 (dated by TCRdb to 2021 to 2024). After around 10 days of culture, CD4+ T cells were isolated with the EasySep CD4+ T cell isolation kit. Two doses of either the BNT162b2 or the mRNA-1273 mRNA SARS-CoV-2 vaccine were administered to participants. Their antigen targets remain unknown. Receptors were amplified or captured by the immunoSEQ multiplex PCR assay. TCRdb limited this immuneACCESS table to in-frame rearrangements with V and J called. A share of clones is missing; checked studies link under half to unresolved V genes, and the rest is unexplained. This sample has tens of thousands of clones in its table, and 70% to 85% of those were observed once. In total, the top ten clones hold 2% to 3% of the sample. This material consisted of CD4+ T cells from PBMCs cultured without peptide, taken after COVID-19 vaccination. These receptors originate from a human donor who received a COVID-19 vaccine.

The rearrangement links TRBV28 to TRBJ1-2, with D possibly being TRBD1 (5 bases). V was shortened by 4 bases and J by 8 bases, with 17 bases between the two germline ends. Germline values: CDR1 MDHEN, CDR2 SYDVKM. This CDR3 is built from 14 residues. The CDR3 loop is CASSSQGLTGGYTF. In DNA form, the CDR3 reads TGTGCCAGCAGTTCCCAGGGTTTAACGGGAGGCTACACCTTC.

This clone occurred once. J is TRBJ1-6 and V is TRBV30; D ambiguous. CDR3 size: 14 residues. V was shortened by 0 bases and J by 10 bases, with 13 bases between the two germline ends. Germline V gene sequence: CDR1 GTSNPN, CDR2 SVGIG (reference sequence). CDR3 in DNA: TGTGCCTGGAGTGTAGGCAGCTTGTTCTCACCCCTCCACTTT. This translates into CAWSVGSLFSPLHF.

V and J are TRBV5-1 and TRBJ1-6, with D possibly being TRBD1 (5 bases). The CDR3 loop spans 17 amino acids. Between the trimmed V and J ends, which lost 0 bases and 7 bases, there was a span of 17 bases. Germline CDR1 SGHRS, CDR2 YFSETQ. In nucleotides, the CDR3 is TGCGCCAGCAGCTTGGAAGTCGTTTTGGGGGAAAATTCACCCCTCCACTTT. It yields the protein CASSLEVVLGENSPLHF. Supplemented by reference TRBV5-1 and TRBJ1-6, the full variable domain reads KAGVTQTPRYLIKTRGQQVTLSCSPISGHRSVSWYQQTPGQGLQFLFEYFSETQRNKGNFPGRFSGRQFSNSRSEMNVSTLELGDSALYLCASSLEVVLGENSPLHFGNGTRLTVT.

This clone was recorded only once. The chain joins TRBV2 to TRBJ2-5; 8 nucleotides agree with TRBD1. The length of the CDR3 is 15 residues. Germline assignment: CDR1 SNHLY and CDR2 FYNNEI. V was pared by 7 bases and J by 2 bases, with 9 bases of the junction left unmatched. CDR3 DNA sequence: TGTGCCAGCACCAAACAAAGGACAGGGCAAGAGACCCAGTACTTC. Protein sequence: CASTKQRTGQETQYF.

V usage is TRBV10-2 and J usage is TRBJ2-2, with 12 nucleotides matching TRBD2. CDR1 and CDR2 from the germline V gene are WSHSY and SAAADI. Trimming took 7 bases from V and 5 from J; bases not matched to a gene: 5. The CDR3 is 15 amino acids. This CDR3 reads CASIGTSGFTGELFF. For the CDR3, the DNA is TGCGCCAGCATCGGGACTAGCGGGTTTACCGGGGAGCTGTTTTTT.

This clone was seen once. V is TRBV11-2 and J is TRBJ1-2; possible D gene TRBD1, 5 bases. Per germline, CDR1 SGHAT and CDR2 FQNNGV. CDR3 size: 14 residues. V gave up 5 bases and J gave up 3 bases, with 13 bases separating them. The CDR3 DNA reads as TGTGCCAGCAGCGGGGGAGGGCGGGACTATGGCTACACCTTC. This gives the protein CASSGGGRDYGYTF.

J is TRBJ1-4 and V is TRBV27, with 7 positions matching TRBD1. V lost 2 bases, J lost 0 bases, and 0 bases stayed unmatched. Per the germline V gene, CDR1 is MNHEY and CDR2 is SMNVEV (reference sequence). This CDR3 comprises 15 residues. The CDR3 DNA follows: TGTGCCAGCAGTTTACAGGGGGCAACTAATGAAAAACTGTTTTTT. It yields the protein CASSLQGATNEKLFF.

The V and J genes are TRBV5-8 and TRBJ2-4; 7 nucleotides agree with TRBD2. The CDR3 spans 15 residues. CDR1 is SGHTS and CDR2 is YDEGEE in the germline V gene. V lost 4 bases, J lost 1 base, and 5 bases stayed unmatched. The chain's CDR3 is CASSPSGGAKNIQYF. CDR3 nucleotide sequence: TGTGCCAGCAGCCCCTCCGGGGGGGCCAAAAACATTCAGTACTTC.

This clone has just a few counts. The chain uses TRBV12-3 or TRBV12-4 and TRBJ1-1; 7 bases are a match to TRBD1. This CDR3 is built from 13 residues. The junction had 11 bases not matched to a gene; V was cut back by 11 bases and J by 5 bases. This CDR3 reads CAVTRQGRTEAFF. CDR3 in DNA: TGTGCCGTAACCAGACAGGGACGGACTGAAGCTTTCTTT.

This chain links TRBV20-1 with TRBJ2-7; D uncertain. Trimming shortened V by 3 bases and J by 4 bases, and 22 bases separated the two germline ends. In germline, CDR1 is DFQATT, CDR2 SNEGSKA (reference sequence). CDR3 length equals 16 residues. The CDR3 coding sequence is TGCAGTGCTAGTCTCGTTCTAAGTCCGCCGCTGTACGAGCAGTACGTC. It yields the protein CSASLVLSPPLYEQYV.

The chain uses TRBV19 and TRBJ2-4, with D possibly matching TRBD1 (6 bases). CDR3 length equals 14 residues. Germline CDR1 and CDR2: LNHDA and SQIVND (reference sequence). The V and J ends lost 7 bases and 6 bases respectively, with 16 bases between them. CDR3 protein: CASKSRGRGNIQYF. Written as DNA, the CDR3 is TGTGCCAGTAAGTCCAGGGGCCGAGGAAACATTCAGTACTTC. The complete variable domain, with remaining parts taken from reference TRBV19 and TRBJ2-4, reads DGGITQSPKYLFRKEGQNVTLSCEQNLNHDAMYWYRQDPGQGLRLIYYSQIVNDFQKGDIAEGYSVSREKKESFPLTVTSAQKNPTAFYLCASKSRGRGNIQYFGAGTRLSVL.

The V gene is TRBV7-9, the J gene TRBJ2-1; possible D gene TRBD2, 5 bases. V was pared by 9 bases and J by 6 bases, with 9 bases between. The CDR3 spans 11 residues. Germline V lookup: CDR1 SEHNR, CDR2 FQNEAQ (reference sequence). Here the CDR3 reads CASERANEQFF. CDR3 DNA: TGTGCCAGTGAGAGGGCCAATGAGCAGTTCTTC. Based on the CDR3 plus reference TRBV7-9 and TRBJ2-1, the full variable domain is DTGVSQNPRHKITKRGQNVTFRCDPISEHNRLYWYRQTLGQGPEFLTYFQNEAQLEKSRLLSDRFSAERPKGSFSTLEIQRTEQGDSAMYLCASERANEQFFGPGTRLTVL.

The J gene is TRBJ2-3, the V gene TRBV28, with D tentatively TRBD2 (6 bases). Trimming took off 5 bases at V and 1 base at J, with 13 bases between the two ends. This CDR3 contains 15 residues. Germline V gives CDR1 MDHEN, CDR2 SYDVKM. DNA of the CDR3: TGTGCCAGCAGTACCCGTCGACTAGGCACAGATACGCAGTATTTT. It encodes CASSTRRLGTDTQYF.

In this sample, this clone turned up once. The V gene is TRBV27, the J gene TRBJ2-3; 10 bases line up with TRBD2. CDR1 is MNHEY, CDR2 SMNVEV, per germline (reference sequence). The CDR3 is 16 amino acids. J was trimmed by 1 base and V by 5 bases; bases with no gene match: 6. CDR3 region: CASSPRLAGRTDTQYF. CDR3 sequence (DNA): TGTGCCAGCAGTCCAAGACTAGCGGGCCGCACAGATACGCAGTATTTT.

The V gene is TRBV11-2, the J gene TRBJ1-2; 7 nucleotides match TRBD1. Unmatched junction bases numbered 8, after V lost 2 bases and J lost 5 bases. Germline-derived CDR1 and CDR2 are SGHAT and FQNNGV. This CDR3 has 15 amino acids. This chain's CDR3 is CASSLRVRDRYGYTF. The DNA for the CDR3 is TGTGCCAGCAGCTTAAGGGTCCGGGACAGATATGGCTACACCTTC.

This chain joins TRBV9 and TRBJ2-3; TRBD2 matches 13 bases. Germline-derived CDR1 and CDR2 are SGDLS and YYNGEE. With V trimmed by 0 bases and J by 4 bases, 14 bases remained unmatched. This CDR3 is 20 amino acids long. For the CDR3, the DNA is TGTGCCAGCAGCGTAGCCCCCCTCACTACTAGCGGGGGGGCAGCAGATACGCAGTATTTT. Encoded protein: CASSVAPLTTSGGAADTQYF. Looking up the rest from reference TRBV9 and TRBJ2-3 gives the full variable domain: DSGVTQTPKHLITATGQRVTLRCSPRSGDLSVYWYQQSLDQGLQFLIQYYNGEERAKGNILERFSAQQFPDLHSELNLSSLELGDSALYFCASSVAPLTTSGGAADTQYFGPGTRLTVL.

The rearrangement links TRBV5-1 to TRBJ2-3; tentatively, D is TRBD1 (7 bases). The CDR3 consists of 17 residues. V was clipped by 0 bases and J by 6 bases, with 20 bases between them. Looked up from germline, CDR1 is SGHRS and CDR2 is YFSETQ. The CDR3, as DNA: TGCGCCAGCAGCTTGGGGACAGGTTTCGGAGGGGAGGATACGCAGTATTTT. Protein product: CASSLGTGFGGEDTQYF.

CDR3 sequence reads: CASSFQTALNTEAFF. The CDR3 DNA sequence: TGTGCCAGCAGCTTTCAGACAGCCTTGAACACTGAAGCTTTCTTT. This chain uses TRBV7-2 with TRBJ1-1; a weak D match, TRBD1 (5 bases). Trimming took 3 bases from V and 0 from J, leaving 11 bases between them. Germline V gene data show CDR1 as SGHTA and CDR2 as FQGNSA. The CDR3 length is 15 residues.

This chain joins TRBV9 and TRBJ2-5, with a tentative D call TRBD2 (6 bases). Trimming left V 3 bases short and J 3 bases short, with 9 bases between. The CDR3 is made up of 13 amino acids. The germline V gene encodes CDR1 SGDLS and CDR2 YYNGEE. The CDR3 DNA follows: TGTGCCAGCAGCGGGGGACTTAAAGAGACCCAGTACTTC. Its protein is CASSGGLKETQYF. The whole variable domain, remainder taken from reference TRBV9 and TRBJ2-5, is DSGVTQTPKHLITATGQRVTLRCSPRSGDLSVYWYQQSLDQGLQFLIQYYNGEERAKGNILERFSAQQFPDLHSELNLSSLELGDSALYFCASSGGLKETQYFGPGTRLLVL.